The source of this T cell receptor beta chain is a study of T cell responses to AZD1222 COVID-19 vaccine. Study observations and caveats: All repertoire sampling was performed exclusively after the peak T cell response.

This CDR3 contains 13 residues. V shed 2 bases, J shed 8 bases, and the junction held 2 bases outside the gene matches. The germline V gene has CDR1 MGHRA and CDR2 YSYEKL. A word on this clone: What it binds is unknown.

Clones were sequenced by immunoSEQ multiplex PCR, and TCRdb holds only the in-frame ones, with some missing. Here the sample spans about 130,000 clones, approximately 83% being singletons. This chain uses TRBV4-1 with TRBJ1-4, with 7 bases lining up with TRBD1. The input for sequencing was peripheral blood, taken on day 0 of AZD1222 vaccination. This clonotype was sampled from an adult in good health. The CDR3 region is CASSQNRGEKLFF. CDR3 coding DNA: TGCGCCAGCAGCCAAAACAGGGGAGAAAAACTGTTTTTT.